The text below deals with one T cell receptor (beta chain). The data derive from a study of cytomegalovirus exposure and HLA in healthy donors. This CDR3 contains 16 residues. Germline CDR1 SGDLS, CDR2 YYNGEE. V dropped 3 bases and J dropped 0; count of bases not matched to a gene: 6. PCR used 60 Vbeta primers and 13 Jbeta primers. Repertoires were generated with immunoSEQ multiplex PCR, while TCRdb's copy carries only in-frame clones and drops some. The sample has about 110,000 clones; less than 70% are singletons. The sample comprised PBMCs. This TCR derives from a woman between 65 and 79 years old in good health and CMV-seropositive. The chain links TRBV9 to TRBJ2-3; 8 bases are a match to TRBD2. The CDR3 protein is CASSAPGLGSTDTQYF. DNA of the CDR3: TGTGCCAGCAGCGCCCCGGGACTAGGAAGCACAGATACGCAGTATTTT. The variable domain in full, completed from reference TRBV9 and TRBJ2-3, reads DSGVTQTPKHLITATGQRVTLRCSPRSGDLSVYWYQQSLDQGLQFLIQYYNGEERAKGNILERFSAQQFPDLHSELNLSSLELGDSALYFCASSAPGLGSTDTQYFGPGTRLTVL.